This entry concerns a single TCR beta chain. CDR3 length: 15 residues. Between the trimmed V and J ends, which lost 2 bases and 5 bases, there was a span of 13 bases. Germline CDR1 and CDR2: SGHNT and YYREEE (reference sequence). The sample comes from a study of blood T cell repertoires in COVID-19. Overall study: Collection of acute and convalescent COVID-19 samples took place in the United States, Italy and Spain. Sample material is recorded as cDNA or gDNA derived from T cells, B-cell-depleted T cells, or PBMCs.

As processed by the authors: Nucleated cell number was recorded as an estimate derived from reference gene primer amplification. Clones were sequenced by immunoSEQ multiplex PCR, and TCRdb holds only the in-frame ones, with some missing. From that table come the V and J calls and clone size; the DNA was used to work out D and trimming. The table includes 200,000 to 250,000 clones, around nine tenths detected once. This chain connects TRBV5-4 to TRBJ2-2, with a weak D call TRBD2 (5 bases). The sequence was obtained from a man in his 60s who had recovered from COVID-19. Sequencing was carried out using peripheral blood. The CDR3 is CASSFSHRGTGELFF. The DNA of the CDR3 is TGTGCCAGCAGCTTCTCCCACAGAGGGACCGGGGAGCTGTTTTTT.